This T cell receptor (beta chain) was observed in a study of T cell responses to AZD1222 COVID-19 vaccine (dated by TCRdb to about 2021). Background on the whole study: TCR sequencing covered 230 or so trial participants: about 210 given two doses of AZD1222 and around 26 given two doses of MenACWY control vaccine. Trial participants were enrolled by age into subgroups of 18-55, 56-69 and 70-plus years, and about 150, 27 and 61 TCR-sequenced participants, respectively, were included in these subgroups.

Results the study describes overall, beyond this receptor: Participants were mostly white British, with more females than males. The authors suggested clonal diversity may have been underestimated. The whole spike protein was spanned by vaccine-associated CD4 TCRs, and dominant responses were seen in regions 160-218 and 743-854. Conclusions about previously exposed vaccinees are limited because only six or seven AZD1222 recipients were SARS-CoV-2 seropositive at baseline. The 56-69-year group was small, and its depth increase did not reach significance, likely because of low power. After two AZD1222 doses, both the breadth and the depth of spike-specific TCRs were significantly higher than at day 0 and than in MenACWY recipients. Reportedly, almost half of the unique spike-specific TCRs recognized epitopes lying outside the regions that are mutated in the B.1.351 and B.1.1.7 variants. Because no samples from the day 14 peak response were available, repertoires could be characterized only after the peak T cell response.

Taken with the paper, the label for time point translates to: baseline before first vaccination. Taken with the paper, the label for treatment or condition translates to: meningococcal conjugate vaccine given as trial control. Vaccinee samples were obtained from the UK trials COV001 and COV002, which included a single-blind randomized controlled phase 2/3 trial of AZD1222 (ChAdOx1 nCoV-19) in healthy adults. For TCRbeta chain sequencing, PBMC samples were collected from trial participants at day 0 and at day 28 after the second dose. This clone occurred many times. The antigen it recognizes is unknown. Base qualities are not at hand, and no much larger clone is one base apart. The CDR3 regions of human TCRbeta chains were subjected to immunosequencing. Processing in the source paper ran as follows. Repertoire TCRs were matched against a reference library of SARS-CoV-2-specific TCRs generated with the MIRA antigen-specificity platform. Breadth was defined as the fraction of unique TCRs that were SARS-CoV-2-associated, and depth was defined as the fraction of total T cells that were SARS-CoV-2-associated. Using the MIRA data, each spike-specific TCR was mapped to the spike region that the TCR reacts to and placed in a CD4 or CD8 class. Log10-transformed breadth and depth values were compared by one-way ANOVA with Sidak's multiple comparisons tests. TCRdb re-hosts the immuneACCESS table, in-frame sequences only. Its copies lack some clones; in the studies checked, an unresolved V gene accounts for under half of them, and the cause for the rest is not known. The D gene and trimming were derived from the DNA, and the V and J assignments and clone size from that table. This sample holds 150,000 to 180,000 clones; around 85% were observed only once. The ten most abundant clones make up 5% to 6% of the sample.

The sequence was obtained from an adult in good health. The sample here was peripheral blood, taken on day 0 of MenACWY control vaccination.

The CDR3 reads as follows: CASNFGNTIYF. The DNA sequence follows: TGTGCCAGCAATTTTGGAAACACCATATATTTT. The sequence links TRBV6-5 to TRBJ1-3; a confident D gene designation cannot be given. The V and J ends are trimmed by 7 bases and 3 bases, leaving 4 bases between them. The CDR3 has 11 amino acids, counting the end cysteine and phenylalanine. The sequence is cut down to CDR3 DNA, 33 bases in frame from base 1. CDR1 and CDR2 are drawn from the germline V gene: MNHEY, SVGAGI.